These 25 T cell receptor beta chains were sequenced from one sample in a study of sequential checkpoint blockade in melanoma. Treatment: randomized to nivolumab then ipilimumab (arm A) or the reverse (arm B). Produced via immunoSEQ multiplex PCR; TCRdb's table is partial and in-frame only. The table has over 30,000 clones, 84% seen once. Specimen: CD8+ T cells sorted from blood (inferred from file names), collected from a patient given nivolumab and ipilimumab in sequence. The receptors shown here come from a human donor with melanoma.

This clone was found once. The rearrangement links TRBV5-6 to TRBJ2-3; 16 bases are a match to TRBD2. Germline V CDR1 and CDR2: SGHDT, YYEEEE. With 0 bases clipped from V and 5 bases from J, the junction kept 9 bases outside the gene matches. The CDR3 length is 19 residues. The CDR3 sequence is CASSLGQGLAGGNRDTQYF. The CDR3 bases are TGTGCCAGCAGCTTGGGACAGGGACTAGCGGGGGGGAACCGAGATACGCAGTATTTT.

The chain combines TRBV5-5 with TRBJ1-2, with 7 bases fitting TRBD1. The germline gives CDR1 SGHKS, CDR2 YYEKEE (reference sequence). V gave up 0 bases and J gave up 5 bases; unmatched junction bases: 4. CDR3 length equals 14 residues. The CDR3 sequence: CASSLEGARYGYTF. For the CDR3, the DNA is TGTGCCAGCAGCTTGGAGGGGGCGAGGTATGGCTACACCTTC.

V usage is TRBV7-2 and J usage is TRBJ2-1; 9 bases match TRBD2. The germline CDR1 and CDR2 sequences are SGHTA and FQGNSA. The J segment lost 7 bases and the V segment lost 1 base, leaving 8 bases of the junction unmatched. The CDR3 extends over 16 amino acids. The CDR3 protein is CASSLVWLAGNNEQFF. The CDR3 DNA is TGTGCCAGCAGCTTAGTATGGCTAGCGGGAAATAATGAGCAGTTCTTC.

The genes are TRBV9 and TRBJ2-1; TRBD2 matches at 7 bases. Germline V gene lookup returns CDR1 SGDLS and CDR2 YYNGEE. V trimming: 2 bases; J trimming: 4 bases; junction bases outside the gene matches: 6. The CDR3 sequence is 15 residues long. This CDR3 is CASSVNPGLYNEQFF. For the CDR3, the DNA is TGTGCCAGCAGCGTTAATCCGGGACTATACAATGAGCAGTTCTTC.

The J gene is TRBJ1-2, the V gene TRBV5-1; D unresolved. Deletions cut 0 bases from V and 7 bases from J, with 10 bases between. The CDR3 length is 13 residues. Looked up from germline, CDR1 is SGHRS and CDR2 is YFSETQ. The CDR3 DNA sequence: TGCGCCAGCAGCTTGGGGAGTGGGTTTGGCTACACCTTC. It specifies CASSLGSGFGYTF.

The chain recombines TRBV6-5 with TRBJ2-7; D may be TRBD2 (5 bases). The germline CDR1 and CDR2 sequences are MNHEY and SVGAGI. Between the trimmed V and J ends, which lost 0 bases and 6 bases, there was a span of 15 bases. The length of the CDR3 is 15 residues. CDR3 residues: CASSYSRIASSEQYF. The CDR3 DNA is TGTGCCAGCAGTTACTCTAGGATAGCGTCGTCCGAGCAGTACTTC.

The chain employs TRBV27 and TRBJ2-3; TRBD2 agrees at 13 bases. Germline V CDR1 and CDR2: MNHEY, SMNVEV (reference sequence). This CDR3 is built from 20 residues. V lost 0 bases and J lost 1; bases outside the gene matches: 10. The CDR3 loop is CASSLSPPGTSGIGTDTQYF. The CDR3, as DNA: TGTGCCAGCAGTTTATCCCCGCCCGGGACTAGCGGGATCGGCACAGATACGCAGTATTTT.

The chain links TRBV29-1 to TRBJ2-1, with 9 bases identical to TRBD2. This CDR3 is 17 amino acids long. Per germline, CDR1 SQVTM and CDR2 ANQGSEA. The V and J ends lost 7 bases and 0 bases, in that order; junction bases with no gene match: 13. The CDR3 DNA is TGCAGCGCACTAGCGGGCCTTTCCGGGGGCTCCTACAATGAGCAGTTCTTC. It codes for CSALAGLSGGSYNEQFF.

V is TRBV5-1 and J is TRBJ1-4, with 8 positions matching TRBD1. Germline values: CDR1 SGHRS, CDR2 YFSETQ. The length of the CDR3 is 16 residues. V gave up 4 bases and J gave up 3 bases; unmatched junction bases: 8. CDR3 protein: CASSAYPRGPNEKLFF. The DNA for the CDR3 is TGCGCCAGCAGCGCCTACCCCAGGGGGCCTAATGAAAAACTGTTTTTT.

The V gene is TRBV7-8, the J gene TRBJ1-5, with TRBD1 matching 7 bases. With V trimmed by 5 bases and J by 4 bases, 8 bases remained unmatched. This CDR3 is 15 amino acids long. CDR1 is SGHVS, CDR2 FQNEAQ, per germline. The CDR3 is CASSPISTGNQPQHF. The DNA of the CDR3 is TGTGCCAGCAGCCCAATCTCGACAGGGAATCAGCCCCAGCATTTT.

The V gene is TRBV11-2, the J gene TRBJ2-7, with D tentatively TRBD1 (6 bases). CDR3 length equals 15 residues. The V and J ends lost 0 bases and 6 bases respectively, with 15 bases between them. Germline-derived CDR1 and CDR2 are SGHAT and FQNNGV. CDR3 amino acids: CASSLDETGFGEQYF. The DNA for the CDR3 is TGTGCCAGCAGCTTAGATGAAACAGGGTTTGGCGAGCAGTACTTC. The whole variable domain, remainder taken from reference TRBV11-2 and TRBJ2-7, is EAGVAQSPRYKIIEKRQSVAFWCNPISGHATLYWYQQILGQGPKLLIQFQNNGVVDDSQLPKDRFSAERLKGVDSTLKIQPAKLEDSAVYLCASSLDETGFGEQYFGPGTRLTVT.

Within the sample, this clone is medium-sized. CDR3 residues: CASSESTGGTDTQYF. The CDR3 DNA sequence: TGTGCCAGCAGTGAGTCGACAGGGGGCACAGATACGCAGTATTTT. The V and J genes are TRBV6-4 and TRBJ2-3; 8 nucleotides align to TRBD1. V lost 3 bases to trimming and J lost 1 base; unmatched junction nucleotides: 3. Germline V gene data show CDR1 as MRHNA and CDR2 as SNTAGT. The CDR3 has 15 amino acids.

The rearrangement uses TRBV6-6 and TRBJ2-7; TRBD2 matches at 7 bases. Germline assignment: CDR1 MNHNY and CDR2 SVGAGI (reference sequence). This CDR3 comprises 15 residues. V trimming: 2 bases; J trimming: 2 bases; junction bases outside the gene matches: 6. This CDR3 reads CASSYHPAGAYEQYF. For the CDR3, the DNA is TGTGCCAGCAGTTACCATCCGGCGGGGGCCTACGAGCAGTACTTC.

The count of this clone is one. The gene calls are TRBV28 and TRBJ1-5, with D hard to call. This CDR3 has 15 amino acids. Trimming pared 2 bases from V and 3 bases from J, leaving 11 bases between. CDR1 is MDHEN and CDR2 is SYDVKM in the germline V gene. The CDR3 here is CASSLPAGYNQPQHF. The DNA of the CDR3 is TGTGCCAGCAGTTTACCGGCCGGGTACAATCAGCCCCAGCATTTT. Filled out from reference TRBV28 and TRBJ1-5, the complete variable domain reads DVKVTQSSRYLVKRTGEKVFLECVQDMDHENMFWYRQDPGLGLRLIYFSYDVKMKEKGDIPEGYSVSREKKERFSLILESASTNQTSMYLCASSLPAGYNQPQHFGDGTRLSIL.

The CDR3 coding sequence is TGTGCCAGCCTCGGAGGGCCCCAAGAGACCCAGTACTTC. It codes for CASLGGPQETQYF. The rearrangement uses TRBV5-4 and TRBJ2-5; TRBD2 is a possible D gene (6 bases). The V end was cut by 7 bases, the J end by 1 base, with 11 bases between. There are 13 residues in the CDR3. The germline V gene encodes CDR1 SGHNT and CDR2 YYREEE (reference sequence).

The chain carries TRBV6-1 and TRBJ1-1, with D hard to call. CDR1 and CDR2 from the germline V gene are MNHNS and SASEGT. Trimming left V 7 bases short and J 4 bases short, with 19 bases between. The CDR3 covers 15 residues. The CDR3 coding sequence is TGTGCCAGCAAAGCCCCCGGGGTTGGTGGCACTGAAGCTTTCTTT. Translating it yields CASKAPGVGGTEAFF.

The chain uses TRBV9 and TRBJ2-3; D might be TRBD2 (6 bases). Germline V gene lookup returns CDR1 SGDLS and CDR2 YYNGEE. Trimming removed 3 bases from V and 0 bases from J, with 8 bases in between. This CDR3 is built from 14 residues. The chain's CDR3 is CASSDSGSTDTQYF. In DNA form, the CDR3 reads TGTGCCAGCAGCGATAGCGGAAGCACAGATACGCAGTATTTT. Using reference TRBV9 and TRBJ2-3 for the parts outside the CDR3, the full variable domain is DSGVTQTPKHLITATGQRVTLRCSPRSGDLSVYWYQQSLDQGLQFLIQYYNGEERAKGNILERFSAQQFPDLHSELNLSSLELGDSALYFCASSDSGSTDTQYFGPGTRLTVL.

This clone was observed a handful of times. The chain recombines TRBV10-2 with TRBJ1-1; 7 bases line up with TRBD1. CDR1 and CDR2 (germline): WSHSY, SAAADI. The length of the CDR3 is 17 residues. Trimming took 4 bases from V and 0 from J; bases not matched to a gene: 11. CDR3 DNA: TGCGCCAGCAGTGCCAATGACAGGGCGCCTCTGAACACTGAAGCTTTCTTT. Translated, it gives CASSANDRAPLNTEAFF.

The chain is built from TRBV9 and TRBJ2-7; weak D call: TRBD2 (6 bases). CDR1 is SGDLS, CDR2 YYNGEE, per germline. The CDR3 is 15 amino acids. V shed 0 bases and J shed 2 bases, with 12 bases lying between them. The CDR3 DNA reads TGTGCCAGCAGCGTAGGGGCTGCGGGGACCTACGAGCAGTACTTC. Amino acids: CASSVGAAGTYEQYF.

The genes are TRBV12-5 and TRBJ2-7, with a weak D call TRBD2 (6 bases). Germline loops: CDR1 LGHNT, CDR2 FRNRAP. The V end lost 1 base, the J end lost 5 bases, and 9 bases lay between the germline ends. The CDR3 has 13 residues. The CDR3 here is CASGLDGGDEQYF. In DNA, the CDR3 is TGTGCTAGTGGTTTGGACGGGGGAGACGAGCAGTACTTC.

The chain couples TRBV9 to TRBJ2-1, with 9 positions matching TRBD2. The germline V gene encodes CDR1 SGDLS and CDR2 YYNGEE. V lost 4 bases and J lost 7; bases outside the gene matches: 12. CDR3 length: 16 residues. The CDR3 DNA reads as TGTGCCAGCAGCCTCATACCGGGACTAGCAATGAATGAGCAGTTCTTC. Encoded protein: CASSLIPGLAMNEQFF.

This chain links TRBV6-1 with TRBJ2-3; D is perhaps TRBD2 (6 bases). The V and J ends lost 8 bases and 6 bases respectively, with 15 bases between them. Germline V gene lookup returns CDR1 MNHNS and CDR2 SASEGT. The CDR3 runs to 13 residues. The CDR3, as DNA: TGTGCCAGCCTTCTAACTAGCTTGGATACGCAGTATTTT. Translation gives CASLLTSLDTQYF.

The gene calls are TRBV7-9 and TRBJ2-2; 11 bases are shared with TRBD2. CDR3 length: 16 amino acids. V trimming: 3 bases; J trimming: 7 bases; junction bases outside the gene matches: 7. CDR1 is SEHNR and CDR2 is FQNEAQ in the germline V gene (reference sequence). The CDR3 bases are TGTGCCAGCAGCTTGTTAGCGGGGGGGCCGATCGGGGAGCTGTTTTTT. Translating it yields CASSLLAGGPIGELFF.

The chain recombines TRBV11-2 with TRBJ2-7; D might be TRBD1 (6 bases). V lost 4 bases and J 2 bases, leaving 15 bases between the germline ends. The CDR3 runs to 15 residues. Germline V gene lookup returns CDR1 SGHAT and CDR2 FQNNGV. The CDR3 here is CASSSSGTLTYEQYF. The CDR3 region has the DNA TGTGCCAGCAGCTCCTCCGGGACACTAACCTACGAGCAGTACTTC.

The chain links TRBV10-3 to TRBJ2-7, with D maybe TRBD1 (5 bases). Trimming left V 7 bases short and J 7 bases short, with 20 bases between. CDR3 length equals 14 residues. Germline V gene lookup returns CDR1 ENHRY and CDR2 SYGVKD. The CDR3 loop is CAIMNIGAAVEQYF. The CDR3 DNA reads TGTGCCATCATGAATATAGGGGCCGCAGTGGAGCAGTACTTC.